These 15 T cell receptor beta chains came from one sample sequenced in a study of liver allograft versus peripheral blood T cells (dated by TCRdb to about 2020). Regarding the complete study: In liver transplant recipients, the study looked at T cell receptor repertoires in the peripheral blood and set them against the repertoires found within the transplanted livers.

Sequenced using an Illumina MiSeq. TCRdb trimmed public reads at Q25 via fastp, called clones via MiXCR and kept in-frame beta chains. A single entry per CDR3 protein holds the most common genes and DNA from its merged rows. For this sample the table gives around 6,100 distinct CDR3 sequences, of which 17% were detected only once. The leading ten clones occupy roughly 3% of the sample. All receptors come from a human patient who had a liver transplant. After a transplant, the donor of the graft may account for some T cells.

The sample holds a few counts of this clonotype. This chain uses TRBV7-9 with TRBJ1-1; D remains ambiguous. V lost 2 bases and J 4 bases, leaving 5 bases between the germline ends. Germline CDR1 is SEHNR and CDR2 is FQNEAQ (reference sequence). The CDR3 is 12 amino acids. The CDR3 sequence is CASSLLGTEAFF. DNA of the CDR3: TGTGCCAGCAGCTTACTCGGCACTGAAGCTTTCTTT.

A few counts support this clonotype. The V gene is TRBV7-9, the J gene TRBJ1-1, with D perhaps matching TRBD1 (6 bases). Germline V gene sequence: CDR1 SEHNR, CDR2 FQNEAQ (reference sequence). The CDR3 spans 13 residues. V lost 5 bases to trimming and J lost 10 bases, with 17 bases between them. This chain's CDR3 is CASSTFDRSLAFF. CDR3 coding DNA: TGTGCCAGCAGCACCTTCGACAGGAGTCTAGCTTTCTTT.

This clonotype is labeled as medium-sized. The chain carries TRBV19 and TRBJ1-4, with D possibly matching TRBD1 (6 bases). This CDR3 has 12 residues. Germline V gene lookup returns CDR1 LNHDA and CDR2 SQIVND (reference sequence). V gave up 7 bases and J gave up 10 bases, with 13 bases separating them. CDR3 bases: TGTGCCAGTACCATCGCCAGGGGAAAACTGTTTTTT. Translated: CASTIARGKLFF.

This clonotype was counted a few times. The chain joins TRBV9 to TRBJ2-5, with TRBD1 as a possible D gene (5 bases). V was cut by 0 bases and J by 2 bases, with 11 bases left in between. There are 15 residues in the CDR3. The germline CDR1 and CDR2 sequences are SGDLS and YYNGEE. Written as DNA, the CDR3 is TGTGCCAGCAGCGTAGGTGCAGGGCGACAAGAGACCCAGTACTTC. Translating gives CASSVGAGRQETQYF.

This clonotype is judged large (0.1 to 1%). J is TRBJ1-1 and V is TRBV6-6; D is unresolved. CDR3 size: 11 residues. Trimming cost V 4 bases and J 7 bases, with 7 bases left between them. Germline V gene data show CDR1 as MNHNY and CDR2 as SVGAGI (reference sequence). CDR3 DNA sequence: TGTGCCAGCAGTTGGACCGTTGAAGCTTTCTTT. Translation: CASSWTVEAFF.

This clonotype was recorded a few times. V usage is TRBV7-9 and J usage is TRBJ1-4, with D unclear. V dropped 3 bases and J dropped 0 bases, with 5 bases sitting between them. Per the germline V gene, CDR1 is SEHNR and CDR2 is FQNEAQ (reference sequence). This CDR3 contains 14 residues. The CDR3 region has the DNA TGTGCCAGCAGCTTCGGTGCAACTAATGAAAAACTGTTTTTT. Its translation: CASSFGATNEKLFF.

V and J are TRBV5-1 and TRBJ2-5; no firm D call. Germline-derived CDR1 and CDR2 are SGHRS and YFSETQ. Trimming removed 5 bases from V and 4 bases from J, with 12 bases in between. This CDR3 is 13 amino acids long. The CDR3 protein is CASSPPLGETQYF. In DNA, the CDR3 is TGCGCCAGCAGTCCTCCCTTAGGAGAGACCCAGTACTTC.

In its sample, this clonotype was seen a few times. J is TRBJ2-3 and V is TRBV5-4; 12 bases align to TRBD2. The CDR3 has 16 residues. V shed 3 bases, J shed 4 bases, and the junction held 6 bases outside the gene matches. CDR1 and CDR2 (germline): SGHNT, YYREEE (reference sequence). DNA for the CDR3: TGTGCCAGCAGCTCTCCTAGCGGGAGGGCGGCAGATACGCAGTATTTT. It yields the protein CASSSPSGRAADTQYF.

By proportion, this clonotype is medium-sized (0.01 to 0.1%). The chain joins TRBV6-5 to TRBJ2-3; no firm D call. CDR3 length: 13 amino acids. The V gene's germline CDR1 is MNHEY and CDR2 SVGAGI. V dropped 6 bases and J dropped 2 bases, with 9 bases sitting between them. CDR3 sequence (DNA): TGTGCCAGCAGGGGCGGAAACACAGATACGCAGTATTTT. As protein: CASRGGNTDTQYF.

Relative to its sample, this clonotype is medium-sized (0.01 to 0.1%). V gene TRBV6-6 combines with J gene TRBJ2-2; D possibly corresponds to TRBD1 (6 bases). Germline CDR1 MNHNY, CDR2 SVGAGI (reference sequence). V was pared by 7 bases and J by 1 base, with 22 bases between. CDR3 length: 18 residues. The DNA of the CDR3 is TGTGCCAGCACTAAGACTGTCGCCGGGACAAGGAACACCGGGGAGCTGTTTTTT. Its protein is CASTKTVAGTRNTGELFF.

Relative to its sample, this clonotype is large. The rearrangement joins TRBV6-6 to TRBJ2-7; the D call may be TRBD1 or TRBD2 (5 bases each). CDR3 length: 13 amino acids. Germline lookup yields CDR1 MNHNY and CDR2 SVGAGI (reference sequence). The V end lost 7 bases, the J end lost 4 bases, and 14 bases lay between the germline ends. This CDR3 reads CASKDSGGYEQYF. DNA for the CDR3: TGTGCCAGCAAAGACAGTGGAGGTTACGAGCAGTACTTC.

Relative to its sample, this clonotype is medium-sized. The chain uses TRBV19 and TRBJ1-2; D is perhaps TRBD1 (5 bases). The CDR3 loop spans 15 amino acids. CDR1 is LNHDA and CDR2 is SQIVND in the germline V gene (reference sequence). V was cut by 5 bases and J by 5 bases, with 18 bases left in between. The CDR3 protein is CASSPQFQGWYGYTF. The CDR3 DNA sequence: TGTGCCAGTAGTCCCCAATTCCAGGGTTGGTATGGCTACACCTTC.

This clonotype is medium-sized (0.01 to 0.1%) within its sample. The J gene is TRBJ1-5, the V gene TRBV27, with D unresolved. The CDR3 contains 14 residues. V gave up 5 bases and J gave up 7 bases, with 15 bases separating them. Germline-derived CDR1 and CDR2 are MNHEY and SMNVEV (reference sequence). The CDR3 sequence: CASSKTGARQPQHF. The CDR3 DNA is TGTGCCAGCAGTAAGACGGGTGCAAGGCAGCCCCAGCATTTT.

This clonotype was observed a few times. The chain carries TRBV18 and TRBJ1-5; no clear D gene. Trimming left V 0 bases short and J 0 bases short, with 3 bases between. The CDR3 runs to 14 residues. CDR1 KGHSH and CDR2 LQKENI come from the germline V gene. CDR3 amino acids: CASSPPSSNQPQHF. The DNA for the CDR3 is TGTGCCAGCTCACCACCCTCTAGCAATCAGCCCCAGCATTTT.

By sample fraction, this clonotype is medium-sized. CDR3 residues: CASSLVAANTGELFF. Here the CDR3 DNA reads TGTGCCAGCAGCTTAGTCGCGGCGAACACCGGGGAGCTGTTTTTT. J is TRBJ2-2 and V is TRBV11-2, with D unclear. V was cut by 1 base and J by 0 bases, with 6 bases left in between. Germline V gene lookup returns CDR1 SGHAT and CDR2 FQNNGV. The CDR3 loop spans 15 amino acids.